This T cell receptor (beta chain) originates from a study of blood T cell repertoires in COVID-19. The V and J ends lost 0 bases and 9 bases respectively, with 9 bases between them. This CDR3 is built from 13 residues. Some clones are missing from TCRdb's copy, which holds only in-frame ones; the method was immunoSEQ multiplex PCR. Here the sample spans 49,000 or so clones, 70% to 90% being singletons. The V gene is TRBV12-3 or TRBV12-4, the J gene TRBJ2-1, with TRBD2 as a possible D gene (5 bases). This TCR was sampled from a woman older than 75 with COVID-19, enrolled during active disease. The sample taken for sequencing was peripheral blood. CDR3 in amino acids: CASSLAGEAEQFF. The DNA of the CDR3 is TGTGCCAGCAGTTTAGCGGGAGAGGCTGAGCAGTTCTTC.